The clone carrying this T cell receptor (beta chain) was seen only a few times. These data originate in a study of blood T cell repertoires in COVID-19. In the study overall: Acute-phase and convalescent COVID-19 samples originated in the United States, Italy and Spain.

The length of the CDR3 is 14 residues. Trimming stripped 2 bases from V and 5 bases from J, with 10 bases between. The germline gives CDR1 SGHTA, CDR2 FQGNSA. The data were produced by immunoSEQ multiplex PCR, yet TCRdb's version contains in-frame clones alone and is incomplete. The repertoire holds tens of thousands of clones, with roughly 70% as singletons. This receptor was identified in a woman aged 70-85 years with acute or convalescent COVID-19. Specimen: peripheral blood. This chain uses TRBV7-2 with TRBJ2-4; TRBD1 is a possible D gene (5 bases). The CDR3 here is CASSLWGLENIQYF. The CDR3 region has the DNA TGTGCCAGCAGCTTATGGGGCTTGGAAAACATTCAGTACTTC.